Listed below are T cell receptor beta chains from one sample, sequenced in a study of human T cells and chemical hapten exposure. TCRdb re-derived calls from the RACE reads in MiXCR, one entry per CDR3 protein. The sample contains about 350,000 distinct CDR3 sequences, around 5.5% of which appear only once. Sequences were derived from whole blood, sampled in connection with sensitization to the hapten diphenylcyclopropenone (DPC). Source of these receptors: a woman under 30 with alopecia areata. Some clones in this sample may be carry-over from other donors' samples. The CDR3 runs from the conserved cysteine through the conserved F or W. The order of the fields is J gene, V gene, CDR3 protein.

TRBJ1-1	TRBV6-5	CASSITDRGSTEAFF
TRBJ1-6	TRBV7-2	CASSSQGDYNSPLHF
TRBJ2-3	TRBV20-1	CSARLRGAGDSTDTQYF
TRBJ2-6	TRBV6-2/TRBV6-3	CATVLIGANVLTF
TRBJ2-3	TRBV6-6	CASSYSPRVEAQYF
TRBJ1-5	TRBV6-6	CASSYITSRQGGNQPQHF
TRBJ2-3	TRBV6-1	CASSPRWGGGNTDTQYF
TRBJ2-1	TRBV11-1	CASSPRTPAGYNEQFF
TRBJ1-3	TRBV20-1	CSARHPRFGNTIYF
TRBJ2-1	TRBV5-1	CASSGEGTGGRYNEQFF
TRBJ1-6	TRBV7-9	CASSQPGANSPLHF
TRBJ2-1	TRBV4-1	CASSQVGTGGNEQFF
TRBJ1-5	TRBV3-1	CASSHGNNQPQHF
TRBJ2-1	TRBV4-2	CASSQEPGQGGEQFF
TRBJ2-1	TRBV4-3	CASSQDLAEYNEQFF
TRBJ2-6	TRBV6-5	CASSSQTGTATSGANVLTF
TRBJ1-6	TRBV7-9	CASSQIRTADSPLHF
TRBJ2-2	TRBV9	CASSGRRGSGGTGELFF
TRBJ2-2	TRBV4-2	CASSQEGGTGELFF
TRBJ1-2	TRBV5-6	CASSTQMEYGYTF
TRBJ1-1	TRBV2	CASTGDLNTEAFF
TRBJ2-3	TRBV6-5	CASSYSKEKASYRTDTQYF
TRBJ2-3	TRBV29-1	CSVLGGQTSTDTQYF
TRBJ2-3	TRBV27	CASSPIGTGMGADTQYF
TRBJ1-2	TRBV7-2	CASSLWARQKYGYTF
TRBJ1-2	TRBV5-1	CASSSTGDRFYGYTF
TRBJ1-1	TRBV29-1	CSVETSMNTEAFF
TRBJ2-5	TRBV11-2	CASRPGNGFQETQYF
TRBJ2-7	TRBV2	CASSVDGEGDEQYF
TRBJ1-1	TRBV5-1	CASSLRAFF
TRBJ2-5	TRBV5-1	CASTTLGGSEETQYF
TRBJ2-7	TRBV29-1	CSVGSRVEQYF